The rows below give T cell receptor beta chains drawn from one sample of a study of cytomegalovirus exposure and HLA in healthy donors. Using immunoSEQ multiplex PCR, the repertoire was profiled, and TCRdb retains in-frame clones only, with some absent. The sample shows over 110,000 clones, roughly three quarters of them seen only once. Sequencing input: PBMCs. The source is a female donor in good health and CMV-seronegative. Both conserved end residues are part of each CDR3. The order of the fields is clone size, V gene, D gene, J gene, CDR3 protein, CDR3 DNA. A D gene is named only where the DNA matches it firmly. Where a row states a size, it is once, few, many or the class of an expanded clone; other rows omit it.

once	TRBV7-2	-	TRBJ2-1	CASSSDRGTFNEQFF	TGTGCCAGCAGCTCCGACCGGGGGACTTTTAATGAGCAGTTCTTC
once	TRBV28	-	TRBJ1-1	CASSLYQGNTEAFF	TGTGCCAGCAGTTTATATCAGGGGAACACTGAAGCTTTCTTT
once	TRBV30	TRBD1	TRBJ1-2	CAWSMTGGYGYTF	TGTGCCTGGAGTATGACAGGGGGCTATGGCTACACCTTC
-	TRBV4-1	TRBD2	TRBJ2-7	CASSLLAGVPQYF	TGCGCCAGCAGCCTTCTAGCGGGAGTCCCCCAGTACTTC
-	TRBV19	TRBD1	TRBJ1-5	CASSIGPPGQGTEPQHF	TGTGCCAGTAGTATAGGTCCCCCGGGACAGGGTACGGAGCCCCAGCATTTT
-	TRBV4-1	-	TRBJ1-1	CASSRADKSYTEAFF	TGCGCCAGCAGCCGCGCCGACAAGTCCTACACTGAAGCTTTCTTT
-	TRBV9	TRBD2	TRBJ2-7	CASSAGLAGEVDEQYF	TGTGCCAGCAGCGCGGGACTAGCGGGAGAGGTGGACGAGCAGTACTTC
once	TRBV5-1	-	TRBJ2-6	CASSSTSYTSGANVLTF	TGCGCCAGCAGCTCCACCTCTTACACCTCCGGGGCCAACGTCCTGACTTTC
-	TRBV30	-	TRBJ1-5	CAWSVGAYSNQPQHF	TGTGCCTGGAGTGTAGGGGCGTATAGCAATCAGCCCCAGCATTTT
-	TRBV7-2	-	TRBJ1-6	CASSQPQGLNSPLHF	TGTGCCAGCAGCCAACCACAGGGTTTGAATTCACCCCTCCACTTT
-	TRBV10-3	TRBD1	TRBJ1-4	CAISPGTGEEKLFF	TGTGCCATCAGTCCCGGGACAGGGGAAGAAAAACTGTTTTTT
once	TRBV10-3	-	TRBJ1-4	CAVLGGTNEKLFF	TGTGCCGTCTTAGGGGGAACTAATGAAAAACTGTTTTTT
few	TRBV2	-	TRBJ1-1	CASSEAGVVNTEAFF	TGTGCCAGCAGTGAGGCAGGGGTAGTGAACACTGAAGCTTTCTTT
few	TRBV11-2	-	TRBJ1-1	CASSLVSWEGSFF	TGTGCCAGCAGCTTAGTGTCATGGGAGGGATCCTTCTTT
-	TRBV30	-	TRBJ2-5	CAWSTYSQETQYF	TGTGCCTGGAGTACCTACAGCCAAGAGACCCAGTACTTC
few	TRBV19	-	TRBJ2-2	CASSIKGGNGELFF	TGTGCCAGTAGTATAAAAGGAGGGAACGGGGAGCTGTTTTTT
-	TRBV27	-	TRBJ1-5	CAGGDHSNQPQHF	TGTGCCGGCGGAGACCATAGCAATCAGCCCCAGCATTTT
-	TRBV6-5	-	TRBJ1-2	CASSYSRQDYGYTF	TGTGCCAGCAGTTACTCCCGACAGGACTATGGCTACACCTTC
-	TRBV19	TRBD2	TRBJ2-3	CASSMGGSTDTQYF	TGTGCCAGTAGTATGGGAGGGAGCACAGATACGCAGTATTTT
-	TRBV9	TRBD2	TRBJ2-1	CASSDLAGGPNEQFF	TGTGCCAGCAGCGACCTAGCGGGGGGGCCCAATGAGCAGTTCTTC
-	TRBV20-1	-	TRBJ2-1	CSAPFYNEQFF	TGCAGTGCTCCCTTTTACAATGAGCAGTTCTTC
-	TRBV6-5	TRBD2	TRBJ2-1	CASKGLAVYNEQFF	TGTGCCAGCAAAGGGCTAGCGGTATACAATGAGCAGTTCTTC
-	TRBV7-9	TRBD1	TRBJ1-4	CASSLGDRAELFF	TGTGCCAGCAGCTTAGGGGACAGGGCCGAACTGTTTTTT
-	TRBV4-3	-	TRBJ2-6	CASSQDPHYSGANVLTF	TGCGCCAGCAGCCAAGATCCCCACTACTCTGGGGCCAACGTCCTGACTTTC